What follows describes a single T cell receptor (beta chain). The antigen is not known. Germline loops: CDR1 MNHEY, CDR2 SVGEGT. Trimming cost V 8 bases and J 3 bases; bases outside gene matches: 10. The CDR3 is 17 amino acids. This sample is drawn from a study of molecular identifiers for immune sequencing clone quantification. Study-wide findings and caveats: Spike-in Jurkat TCR RNA from a single cell reportedly registered among about a million naive cells. Clones with over 20 RNA copies captured over 97% of effector molecules but under 1% of naive ones.

TCRdb re-called the PCR reads through MiXCR, storing one row per CDR3 protein. The sample contains around 480,000 distinct CDR3 sequences, about 25% of which appear only once. For naive CD8 T cells, sorting used the CD8+CD4-CCR7+CD45RA+ phenotype. V gene TRBV6-2 or TRBV6-3 combines with J gene TRBJ2-2, with 12 bases fitting TRBD2. Material for sequencing was naive CD8+ T cells from blood, with Jurkat cell RNA spiked in. The subset here: FACS-sorted CD8+CD4-CCR7+CD45RA+ naive T cells. The clonotype comes from a human donor in good health. Some libraries in this study had Jurkat cell RNA spiked in. CDR3 protein: CASGRLAGVQDTGELFF. DNA for the CDR3: TGTGCCAGCGGAAGACTAGCGGGAGTCCAGGACACCGGGGAGCTGTTTTTT.